A single sample is the source of the 11 T cell receptor beta chains below, sequenced in a study of cytomegalovirus exposure and HLA in healthy donors. The study ran its PCR with 60 Vbeta and 13 Jbeta primers. Here immunoSEQ multiplex PCR was the method, and the copy in TCRdb shows in-frame clones only, minus some. Here the sample spans fewer than 150,000 clones, roughly 76% being singletons. Sequencing was performed on PBMCs. The receptors derive from a man aged 18 to 30 in good health and CMV-seronegative.

V usage is TRBV6-6 and J usage is TRBJ2-3, with D tentatively TRBD2 (5 bases). The CDR3 runs 14 residues. From germline, CDR1 is MNHNY and CDR2 SVGAGI (reference sequence). Trimming removed 2 bases at V and 4 bases at J, with 10 bases between. This CDR3 reads CASSYERIPDTQYF. CDR3 coding DNA: TGTGCCAGCAGTTACGAGCGGATCCCAGATACGCAGTATTTT.

This clone was seen a few times. In nucleotides, the CDR3 is TGTGCCAGCAGTGCGCGGACAGGTAGCTACAATGAGCAGTTCTTC. Translation gives CASSARTGSYNEQFF. The chain carries TRBV2 and TRBJ2-1, with 7 bases matching TRBD1. This CDR3 region has 15 residues. Germline V gives CDR1 SNHLY, CDR2 FYNNEI. After removal of 4 bases from V and 3 bases from J, the junction contained 6 bases not matched to a gene.

This clone was seen more than once but under ten times. The J gene is TRBJ2-3, the V gene TRBV19, with 9 bases fitting TRBD2. CDR3 length: 17 amino acids. Germline V lookup: CDR1 LNHDA, CDR2 SQIVND (reference sequence). V lost 9 bases and J lost 5; bases outside the gene matches: 18. The CDR3 here is CASAKETSGPTGDTQYF. The DNA of the CDR3 is TGTGCCAGCGCCAAGGAAACTAGCGGGCCAACGGGAGATACGCAGTATTTT.

This clone was counted a single time. One end of the junction fails to match germline, which may point to a read error. The gene calls are TRBV7-8 and TRBJ2-1; the match to TRBD1 covers 7 bases. The CDR3 totals 14 residues. Germline assignment: CDR1 SGHVS and CDR2 FQNEAQ. In nucleotides, the CDR3 is TGTGTCAGCAGCACTCGGACAGGCTTGAATGAGCAGTTCTTC. It translates to CVSSTRTGLNEQFF. Based on the CDR3 plus reference TRBV7-8 and TRBJ2-1, the full variable domain is GAGVSQSPRYKVAKRGQDVALRCDPISGHVSLFWYQQALGQGPEFLTYFQNEAQLDKSGLPSDRFFAERPEGSVSTLKIQRTQQEDSAVYLCVSSTRTGLNEQFFGPGTRLTVL.

The chain employs TRBV13 and TRBJ2-7, with 12 bases lining up with TRBD2. Losses at the gene ends were 4 bases for V and 0 bases for J; bases not matched to a gene: 13. This CDR3 contains 19 residues. The germline V gene encodes CDR1 PRHDT and CDR2 FYEKMQ (reference sequence). The CDR3 sequence: CASSSIMTSGGASSYEQYF. Here the CDR3 DNA reads TGTGCCAGCAGCTCGATCATGACTAGCGGGGGAGCTAGCTCCTACGAGCAGTACTTC. The variable domain in full, completed from reference TRBV13 and TRBJ2-7, reads AAGVIQSPRHLIKEKRETATLKCYPIPRHDTVYWYQQGPGQDPQFLISFYEKMQSDKGSIPDRFSAQQFSDYHSELNMSSLELGDSALYFCASSSIMTSGGASSYEQYFGPGTRLTVT.

The chain recombines TRBV5-1 with TRBJ2-5, with 11 bases matching TRBD1. Near its end, the DNA agrees better with TRBJ2-7, so the J call may be wrong. In germline, CDR1 is SGHRS, CDR2 YFSETQ. This CDR3 is built from 16 residues. The CDR3 DNA reads TGCGCCAGCAGCGTGGTGGAGGGACAGGGGGTGTACGAGCAGTACTTC. Amino acids: CASSVVEGQGVYEQYF.

J is TRBJ2-3 and V is TRBV7-7; a weak D match, TRBD2 (6 bases). Trimming took off 1 base at V and 2 bases at J, with 13 bases between the two ends. The CDR3 covers 16 residues. Germline CDR1 SSHAT, CDR2 FNYEAQ (reference sequence). The CDR3 sequence is CASSLGLGGPTDTQYF. The CDR3 coding sequence is TGTGCCAGCAGCTTAGGCCTCGGGGGTCCCACAGATACGCAGTATTTT.

This chain connects TRBV30 to TRBJ1-1; 9 nucleotides agree with TRBD1. The V segment lost 4 bases and the J segment 5 bases; nucleotides outside the gene matches: 2. CDR1 and CDR2 (germline): GTSNPN, SVGIG (reference sequence). This CDR3 contains 12 residues. CDR3 nucleotides: TGTGCCTGGAACAGGGGGCGGACTGAAGCTTTCTTT. The encoded protein is CAWNRGRTEAFF.

The chain couples TRBV5-6 to TRBJ1-2, with a tentative D call TRBD1 (5 bases). The germline V and J ends were trimmed by 3 bases and 12 bases, with 21 bases remaining between them. The V gene's germline CDR1 is SGHDT and CDR2 YYEEEE. The CDR3 contains 14 residues. The CDR3 region is CASSSRQFLWLDTF. In nucleotides, the CDR3 is TGTGCCAGCAGCTCTAGACAGTTTCTATGGTTGGACACCTTC.

The rearrangement links TRBV2 to TRBJ1-6, with D hard to call. Trimming took 4 bases from V and 8 from J, leaving 24 bases between them. The CDR3 spans 18 residues. Per germline, CDR1 SNHLY and CDR2 FYNNEI. The CDR3: CASSANIGGVIADSPLHF. The CDR3 nucleotides read TGTGCCAGCAGTGCAAATATCGGCGGGGTGATTGCCGATTCACCCCTCCACTTT.

The chain employs TRBV11-2 and TRBJ2-7; 7 bases line up with TRBD1. V gave up 5 bases and J gave up 0 bases; unmatched junction bases: 4. Germline V lookup: CDR1 SGHAT, CDR2 FQNNGV. The CDR3 extends over 14 amino acids. CDR3 in DNA: TGTGCCAGCAGCCCCGACAGGGACTCCTACGAGCAGTACTTC. Amino acid sequence: CASSPDRDSYEQYF.